This TCR beta chain was recorded in a study of technical replicates of blood from several donors. Sequencing used immunoSEQ multiplex PCR; TCRdb keeps in-frame clones, though not all of them. This table has about 14,000 clones, 80% appearing once. This CDR3 is 15 amino acids long. Trimming cost V 4 bases and J 9 bases; bases outside gene matches: 9. Germline V gene sequence: CDR1 MNHNS, CDR2 SASEGT. This TCR was sampled from a human donor in good health. Input material: PBMCs. The rearrangement joins TRBV6-1 to TRBJ2-1; 10 bases line up with TRBD2. The CDR3 sequence is CASSVRTSGHSEQFF. The CDR3 region has the DNA TGTGCCAGCAGTGTAAGGACTAGCGGCCACAGTGAGCAGTTCTTC.